Below are 18 T cell receptor beta chains sequenced from a single sample in a study of T cell responses to AZD1222 COVID-19 vaccine. The data were produced by immunoSEQ multiplex PCR, yet TCRdb's version contains in-frame clones alone and is incomplete. This sample carries some 120,000 clones, 85% to 95% of them seen once, and the ten largest clones take 0.9% to 0.95%. The sample in question was peripheral blood, obtained on day 0 of AZD1222 vaccination. Receptors originate from an adult in good health.

The V call is TRBV9, the J call TRBJ1-2; D remains ambiguous. The CDR3 covers 11 residues. Trimming shortened V by 3 bases and J by 4 bases, and 4 bases separated the two germline ends. Germline V lookup: CDR1 SGDLS, CDR2 YYNGEE. The CDR3 bases are TGTGCCAGCAGCGACGGCTATGGCTACACCTTC. Translation gives CASSDGYGYTF. Together with reference TRBV9 and TRBJ1-2, the CDR3 gives the full variable domain: DSGVTQTPKHLITATGQRVTLRCSPRSGDLSVYWYQQSLDQGLQFLIQYYNGEERAKGNILERFSAQQFPDLHSELNLSSLELGDSALYFCASSDGYGYTFGSGTRLTVV.

The CDR3: CASSTGGPANEKLFF. The CDR3 nucleotides are TGCGCCAGCAGCACTGGAGGGCCAGCTAATGAAAAACTGTTTTTT. The chain carries TRBV5-1 and TRBJ1-4; no clear D gene. With 4 bases removed from V and 3 bases from J, the gap between germline ends came to 13 bases. The CDR3 loop spans 15 amino acids. CDR1 SGHRS and CDR2 YFSETQ come from the germline V gene.

The J gene is TRBJ2-7, the V gene TRBV7-9; D may be TRBD1 (6 bases). V was clipped by 3 bases and J by 0 bases, with 12 bases between them. Germline CDR1 and CDR2: SEHNR and FQNEAQ (reference sequence). The CDR3 totals 15 residues. CDR3 sequence reads: CASSFRGSDSYEQYF. The CDR3 DNA sequence: TGTGCCAGCAGCTTCAGGGGCAGTGACTCCTACGAGCAGTACTTC.

V and J are TRBV2 and TRBJ2-1; D possibly matches TRBD1 or TRBD2 (5 bases each). Germline lookup yields CDR1 SNHLY and CDR2 FYNNEI. V was pared by 3 bases and J by 7 bases, with 13 bases between. CDR3 length: 14 residues. The CDR3 protein is CASSDEGRGNEQFF. In nucleotides, the CDR3 is TGTGCCAGCAGTGATGAGGGGAGAGGGAATGAGCAGTTCTTC.

The chain couples TRBV6-5 to TRBJ2-3; the D call may be TRBD1 or TRBD2 (5 bases each). Germline V CDR1 and CDR2: MNHEY, SVGAGI. With 6 bases removed from V and 3 bases from J, the gap between germline ends came to 13 bases. The CDR3 runs to 14 residues. CDR3 sequence (DNA): TGTGCCAGCAGACCTGTCGAGGGGACAGATACGCAGTATTTT. This gives the protein CASRPVEGTDTQYF.

This clone was detected a few times. The V and J genes are TRBV6-5 and TRBJ1-1, with a tentative D call TRBD1 (6 bases). Germline V gives CDR1 MNHEY, CDR2 SVGAGI. V lost 0 bases to trimming and J lost 5 bases, with 10 bases between them. The CDR3 has 14 residues. CDR3 protein: CASSYSGGRTEAFF. Here the CDR3 DNA reads TGTGCCAGCAGTTACTCCGGGGGGCGGACTGAAGCTTTCTTT.

The table lists this clone with a count of one. V usage is TRBV3-1 (or the pseudogene TRBV3-2) and J usage is TRBJ2-3; 8 bases align to TRBD2. The CDR3 has 16 residues. V was clipped by 4 bases and J by 4 bases; unmatched bases: 10. Germline V gene data show CDR1 as LGHDT and CDR2 as YNNKEL (reference sequence). The CDR3 region is CASSPFGGGHPDTQYF. The DNA of the CDR3 is TGTGCCAGCAGCCCCTTCGGGGGGGGCCACCCAGATACGCAGTATTTT.

The chain recombines TRBV10-3 with TRBJ2-1, with a tentative D call TRBD1 (6 bases). Germline assignment: CDR1 ENHRY and CDR2 SYGVKD. V lost 1 base, J lost 7 bases, and 14 bases lay in between. CDR3 length equals 15 residues. The CDR3 reads CAISEYSTGTNEQFF. The CDR3, as DNA: TGTGCCATCAGTGAGTACAGTACAGGGACGAATGAGCAGTTCTTC.

This chain links TRBV4-2 with TRBJ1-3; tentative D call: TRBD1 (5 bases). The CDR3 consists of 21 residues. Trimming cost V 0 bases and J 0 bases, with 24 bases left between them. Germline assignment: CDR1 LGHNA and CDR2 YNFKEQ. CDR3 bases: TGTGCCAGCAGCCAAGAATACGCGAGGAGGGGCCCGCTCTTCTCTGGAAACACCATATATTTT. The encoded protein is CASSQEYARRGPLFSGNTIYF.

The V gene is TRBV6-5, the J gene TRBJ2-7, with D possibly called TRBD1 or TRBD2 (5 bases each). In germline, CDR1 is MNHEY, CDR2 SVGAGI. Trimming shortened V by 6 bases and J by 0 bases, and 12 bases separated the two germline ends. The CDR3 extends over 14 amino acids. The CDR3, as DNA: TGTGCCAGCAGGAGGGACGGCGTCTCCTACGAGCAGTACTTC. Amino acid sequence: CASRRDGVSYEQYF.

This chain connects TRBV20-1 to TRBJ2-1; perhaps TRBD2 as D (6 bases). Germline V gene lookup returns CDR1 DFQATT and CDR2 SNEGSKA (reference sequence). The CDR3 runs to 13 residues. The V end was cut by 3 bases, the J end by 3 bases, with 9 bases between. The CDR3 sequence is CSASVGGYNEQFF. Written as DNA, the CDR3 is TGCAGTGCTAGTGTCGGGGGCTACAATGAGCAGTTCTTC.

V usage is TRBV3-1 (or the pseudogene TRBV3-2) and J usage is TRBJ1-1; 8 nucleotides match TRBD1. Germline V gene data show CDR1 as LGHDT and CDR2 as YNNKEL (reference sequence). The CDR3 sequence is 17 residues long. V shed 0 bases, J shed 6 bases, and the junction held 12 bases outside the gene matches. This chain's CDR3 is CASSQEADRGGFAEAFF. The CDR3 nucleotides are TGTGCCAGCAGCCAAGAAGCTGACAGGGGAGGGTTCGCTGAAGCTTTCTTT.

The chain uses TRBV13 and TRBJ1-2; 12 bases fit TRBD1. V was pared by 0 bases and J by 8 bases, with 10 bases of the junction left unmatched. This CDR3 is 17 amino acids long. The germline gives CDR1 PRHDT, CDR2 FYEKMQ (reference sequence). The DNA of the CDR3 is TGTGCCAGCAGCTTAGGAGCCGGGACAGGGGGCGCGCTGGGCTACACCTTC. The encoded protein is CASSLGAGTGGALGYTF.

The chain uses TRBV9 and TRBJ1-3; D not certain. This CDR3 has 14 amino acids. The V gene's germline CDR1 is SGDLS and CDR2 YYNGEE. V lost 3 bases, J lost 0 bases, and 7 bases lay in between. The CDR3 DNA follows: TGTGCCAGCAGCGACGGACGCTCTGGAAACACCATATATTTT. As protein: CASSDGRSGNTIYF. Combining the CDR3 with reference TRBV9 and TRBJ1-3 gives the whole variable domain DSGVTQTPKHLITATGQRVTLRCSPRSGDLSVYWYQQSLDQGLQFLIQYYNGEERAKGNILERFSAQQFPDLHSELNLSSLELGDSALYFCASSDGRSGNTIYFGEGSWLTVV.

The V call is TRBV4-1, the J call TRBJ1-4; D not resolved. The ends were cut back, 2 bases at V and 4 bases at J, with 14 bases in the middle. Germline loops: CDR1 MGHRA, CDR2 YSYEKL. The CDR3 totals 16 residues. The CDR3 region has the DNA TGCGCCAGCAGCCAAATAGGCGGTGGCGGTAATGAAAAACTGTTTTTT. This encodes CASSQIGGGGNEKLFF.

The chain links TRBV5-1 to TRBJ2-3; a weak D match, TRBD1 (5 bases). V dropped 6 bases and J dropped 6 bases, with 17 bases sitting between them. The CDR3 loop spans 14 amino acids. Germline CDR1 reads SGHRS; CDR2 reads YFSETQ. The CDR3 loop is CASTDTPAADTQYF. The DNA of the CDR3 is TGCGCCAGCACGGACACTCCAGCAGCGGATACGCAGTATTTT.

The V gene is TRBV12-5, the J gene TRBJ1-1; D uncertain. This CDR3 is built from 13 residues. Trimming removed 7 bases from V and 9 bases from J, with 18 bases in between. The V gene's germline CDR1 is LGHNT and CDR2 FRNRAP. In DNA form, the CDR3 reads TGTGCTAGTGCCCATACCCTTCCTTTGAAAGCTTTCTTT. This sequence encodes CASAHTLPLKAFF.

The V and J genes are TRBV6-5 and TRBJ1-5; the D gene is possibly TRBD1 (5 bases). Germline V CDR1 and CDR2: MNHEY, SVGAGI. This CDR3 spans 13 amino acids. The V and J ends lost 5 bases and 6 bases respectively, with 11 bases between them. CDR3 sequence reads: CASSPRVAQPQHF. CDR3 in DNA: TGTGCCAGCAGTCCCAGGGTGGCTCAGCCCCAGCATTTT.